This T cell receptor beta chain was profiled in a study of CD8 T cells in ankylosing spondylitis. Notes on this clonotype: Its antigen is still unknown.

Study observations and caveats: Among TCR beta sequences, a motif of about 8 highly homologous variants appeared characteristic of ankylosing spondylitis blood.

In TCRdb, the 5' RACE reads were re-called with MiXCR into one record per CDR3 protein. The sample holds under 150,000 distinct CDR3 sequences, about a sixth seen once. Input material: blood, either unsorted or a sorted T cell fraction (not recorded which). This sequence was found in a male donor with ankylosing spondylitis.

The CDR3 protein is CASSVGSSNQPQHF. CDR3 DNA: TGTGCCAGCAGCGTAGGCAGTAGCAATCAGCCCCAGCATTTT. The rearrangement uses TRBV9 and TRBJ1-5; D gene uncertain. The CDR3 consists of 14 residues. The germline gives CDR1 SGDLS, CDR2 YYNGEE. Trimming shortened V by 0 bases and J by 0 bases, and 4 bases separated the two germline ends.